This TCR beta chain was captured by sequencing in a study of cytomegalovirus exposure and HLA in healthy donors. Study in general: An early data release held 80 million or so unique TCRs from HLA-typed donors.

Healthy bone marrow donors formed the donor group. Germline V gene lookup returns CDR1 SGHRS and CDR2 YFSETQ. Trimming left V 1 base short and J 4 bases short, with 12 bases between. The CDR3 has 15 residues. PCR was performed using 60 Vbeta and 13 Jbeta primers. Assay: immunoSEQ multiplex PCR; the TCRdb copy retains only in-frame clones and omits some. In the table there are 150,000 or so clones, 84% of which are singletons. Sequences were obtained from PBMCs. This receptor was obtained from a boy younger than 10 in good health and CMV-seronegative. V usage is TRBV5-1 and J usage is TRBJ1-3; D may be TRBD1 (5 bases). The CDR3 DNA follows: TGCGCCAGCAGCTTGACAGGAGGGACCGGAAACACCATATATTTT. It codes for CASSLTGGTGNTIYF.